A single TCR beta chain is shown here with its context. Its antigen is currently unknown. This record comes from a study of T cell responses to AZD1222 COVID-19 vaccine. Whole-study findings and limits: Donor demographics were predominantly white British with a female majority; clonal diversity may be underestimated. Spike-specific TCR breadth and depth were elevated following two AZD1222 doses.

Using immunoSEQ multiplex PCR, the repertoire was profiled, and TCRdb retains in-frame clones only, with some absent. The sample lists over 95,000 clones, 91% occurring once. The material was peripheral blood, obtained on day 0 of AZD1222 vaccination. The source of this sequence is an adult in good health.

CDR3 coding DNA: TGCGCCAGCAGCCCCGGGACAGCAGAAAGAAGCTACACCTTC. Its translation is CASSPGTAERSYTF. V usage is TRBV4-3 and J usage is TRBJ1-2; 7 nucleotides agree with TRBD1. The V segment lost 4 bases and the J segment 9 bases; nucleotides outside the gene matches: 11. Germline V gene sequence: CDR1 LGHNA, CDR2 YSLEER. This CDR3 region has 14 residues.